These 16 T cell receptor beta chains came from one sample sequenced in a study of CD8 T cells in ankylosing spondylitis. Study-level points and caveats: Made up of eight highly homologous variants, a TCR beta motif appeared characteristic of ankylosing spondylitis blood.

One entry per CDR3 protein results from TCRdb running MiXCR on the 5' RACE reads. The data hold about 340,000 distinct CDR3 sequences, with roughly 8% observed a single time. These TCRs' antigens remain unknown. Sequenced input: blood, either unsorted or a sorted T cell fraction (not recorded which). These receptors came from a male donor with ankylosing spondylitis.

This clonotype was counted many times. CDR3 protein: CASSLERVTEAFF. CDR3 DNA: TGTGCCAGCAGCTTAGAGAGGGTTACTGAAGCTTTCTTT. The chain has TRBV7-2 and TRBJ1-1, with no clear D. Trimming cost V 1 base and J 5 bases, with 8 bases left between them. This CDR3 has 13 amino acids. Germline CDR1 reads SGHTA; CDR2 reads FQGNSA. The full variable domain, with the rest looked up from reference TRBV7-2 and TRBJ1-1, is GAGVSQSPSNKVTEKGKDVELRCDPISGHTALYWYRQSLGQGLEFLIYFQGNSAPDKSGLPSDRFSAERTGGSVSTLTIQRTQQEDSAVYLCASSLERVTEAFFGQGTRLTVV.

In its sample, this clonotype was seen many times. J is TRBJ2-7 and V is TRBV14, with a possible D match to TRBD2 (7 bases). Trimming took 4 bases from V and 6 from J, leaving 19 bases between them. The CDR3 length is 15 residues. The germline V gene has CDR1 SGHDN and CDR2 FVKESK. CDR3: CASSPFGGGGLEQYF. Here the CDR3 DNA reads TGTGCCAGCAGCCCCTTCGGGGGAGGGGGACTCGAGCAGTACTTC.

The rearrangement joins TRBV6-1 to TRBJ1-6, with D perhaps matching TRBD1 (5 bases). The V gene's germline CDR1 is MNHNS and CDR2 SASEGT. V was trimmed by 1 base and J by 11 bases, leaving 18 bases between them. The CDR3 contains 16 residues. The CDR3: CASSEEEATGGAPLHF. CDR3 DNA sequence: TGTGCCAGCAGTGAAGAAGAGGCAACAGGAGGAGCACCCCTCCACTTT.

The sample holds a few counts of this clonotype. This chain links TRBV3-1 with TRBJ2-7; maybe TRBD2 (5 bases). Per the germline V gene, CDR1 is LGHDT and CDR2 is YNNKEL (reference sequence). The germline V and J ends were trimmed by 2 bases and 2 bases, with 13 bases remaining between them. This CDR3 is 15 amino acids long. For the CDR3, the DNA is TGTGCCAGCAGCCAATCGCCGGGATCAACCTACGAGCAGTACTTC. It is translated as CASSQSPGSTYEQYF.

This clonotype was detected only a few times. The chain is built from TRBV6-5 and TRBJ1-2; 11 nucleotides align to TRBD1. Trimming removed 6 bases from V and 9 bases from J; junction bases left unmatched: 6. Germline V gene sequence: CDR1 MNHEY, CDR2 SVGAGI. The CDR3 loop spans 13 amino acids. CDR3 nucleotide sequence: TGTGCCAGCAGATCAGGACAGGGGGCTAGCTACACCTTC. Protein: CASRSGQGASYTF.

In this sample, this clonotype turned up many times. This chain links TRBV20-1 with TRBJ2-5, with D perhaps TRBD1 or TRBD2 (5 bases each). V was cut by 6 bases and J by 1 base, with 12 bases left in between. The germline gives CDR1 DFQATT, CDR2 SNEGSKA (reference sequence). The CDR3 consists of 13 residues. As DNA, the CDR3 is TGCAGTGCACTTACTGGGGGCCAAGAGACCCAGTACTTC. Translated, it gives CSALTGGQETQYF.

This clonotype has only a few counts. The gene calls are TRBV20-1 and TRBJ2-2, with D perhaps TRBD1 or TRBD2 (5 bases each). With 1 base removed from V and 1 base from J, the gap between germline ends came to 7 bases. The CDR3 is 14 residues long. CDR1 DFQATT and CDR2 SNEGSKA come from the germline V gene (reference sequence). The CDR3 region has the DNA TGCAGTGCTAGAGCGGGGCGGAACACCGGGGAGCTGTTTTTT. Amino acids: CSARAGRNTGELFF.

This chain links TRBV20-1 with TRBJ2-1; TRBD1 matches at 10 bases. The ends lost 5 bases at V and 5 bases at J; junction bases unmatched: 9. The CDR3 has 15 amino acids. Germline V lookup: CDR1 DFQATT, CDR2 SNEGSKA (reference sequence). CDR3 coding DNA: TGCAGTGCTCGTACCGGGACAGGGGAAGACAATGAGCAGTTCTTC. The encoded protein is CSARTGTGEDNEQFF.

This clonotype was detected ten times or more. V is TRBV2 and J is TRBJ1-2, with D perhaps TRBD1 (5 bases). Germline V gives CDR1 SNHLY, CDR2 FYNNEI. The CDR3 runs to 13 residues. With 6 bases removed from V and 2 bases from J, the gap between germline ends came to 10 bases. DNA for the CDR3: TGTGCCAGCAGCCCCGACAGAAACTATGGCTACACCTTC. It is translated as CASSPDRNYGYTF.

This clonotype came up a few times. The chain employs TRBV28 and TRBJ2-7; 10 bases match TRBD2. V lost 10 bases to trimming and J lost 1 base; unmatched junction nucleotides: 7. Germline CDR1 is MDHEN and CDR2 is SYDVKM. CDR3 length: 14 residues. The CDR3 region is CATRFSGRSYEQYF. Written as DNA, the CDR3 is TGTGCCACCCGGTTTAGCGGGAGGTCCTACGAGCAGTACTTC.

The chain employs TRBV5-5 and TRBJ1-5; TRBD1 matches at 8 bases. The V segment lost 3 bases and the J segment 6 bases; nucleotides outside the gene matches: 14. Per germline, CDR1 SGHKS and CDR2 YYEKEE (reference sequence). CDR3 length: 17 residues. In DNA form, the CDR3 reads TGTGCCAGCAGCTCGACCCCCGGGACAGGCGGTGTTCAGCCCCAGCATTTT. Protein product: CASSSTPGTGGVQPQHF.

The chain uses TRBV19 and TRBJ2-7, with D possibly matching TRBD1 (5 bases). From germline, CDR1 is LNHDA and CDR2 SQIVND (reference sequence). CDR3 length: 14 residues. The ends were cut back, 4 bases at V and 3 bases at J, with 13 bases in the middle. Here the CDR3 reads CASSTDISDYEQYF. CDR3 nucleotide sequence: TGTGCCAGTAGTACGGACATCTCCGACTACGAGCAGTACTTC.

The sample holds a few counts of this clonotype. The gene calls are TRBV29-1 and TRBJ2-3; D possibly corresponds to TRBD1 (6 bases). The CDR3 sequence is 13 residues long. V was cut by 3 bases and J by 3 bases, with 10 bases left in between. The germline gives CDR1 SQVTM, CDR2 ANQGSEA. This CDR3 reads CSVDEQGTDTQYF. The CDR3 coding sequence is TGCAGCGTTGACGAGCAGGGGACAGATACGCAGTATTTT.

This clonotype was seen only a few times. The chain is built from TRBV7-9 and TRBJ1-1, with D perhaps TRBD1 (6 bases). With 5 bases removed from V and 11 bases from J, the gap between germline ends came to 21 bases. CDR3 length equals 14 residues. Germline assignment: CDR1 SEHNR and CDR2 FQNEAQ (reference sequence). Here the CDR3 DNA reads TGTGCCAGCAGCCCGCCCCCTGGGACAACTAGGGCTTTCTTT. It specifies CASSPPPGTTRAFF.

CDR3 region: CASSLALYNEQFF. In DNA form, the CDR3 reads TGTGCCAGCAGCTTAGCACTCTACAATGAGCAGTTCTTC. This sequence joins TRBV7-9 and TRBJ2-1; unclear D gene. Germline V gene data show CDR1 as SEHNR and CDR2 as FQNEAQ (reference sequence). This CDR3 is 13 amino acids long. The V end lost 0 bases, the J end lost 3 bases, and 3 bases lay between the germline ends.

The chain joins TRBV12-3 or TRBV12-4 to TRBJ1-1; D unclear. The CDR3 spans 12 residues. V was shortened by 1 base and J by 8 bases, with 8 bases between the two germline ends. The CDR3, as DNA: TGTGCCAGCAGTTTAGGGTGGCAGGAAGCTTTCTTT. Translation gives CASSLGWQEAFF.